Following are 31 T cell receptor beta chains from one sample sequenced in a study of cytomegalovirus exposure and HLA in healthy donors. Both 60 Vbeta primers and 13 Jbeta primers went into the PCR. The table came from immunoSEQ multiplex PCR; TCRdb's copy has only in-frame clones and leaves some out. The sample holds some 110,000 clones, about 76% seen once. The material sequenced was PBMCs. The source is a woman in her 30s in good health and CMV-seronegative.

In nucleotides, the CDR3 is TGTGCCAGCACCGTGGGACAGGGGGCCTGGGGGCAGTACTTC. Amino acids: CASTVGQGAWGQYF. This chain links TRBV5-6 with TRBJ2-7, with 12 bases lining up with TRBD1. Germline values: CDR1 SGHDT, CDR2 YYEEEE. J was trimmed by 9 bases and V by 6 bases; bases with no gene match: 10. This CDR3 spans 14 amino acids. Full variable domain (remainder filled in from reference TRBV5-6 and TRBJ2-7): DAGVTQSPTHLIKTRGQQVTLRCSPKSGHDTVSWYQQALGQGPQFIFQYYEEEERQRGNFPDRFSGHQFPNYSSELNVNALLLGDSALYLCASTVGQGAWGQYFGPGTRLTVT.

Concerning this clone: The junction shows a germline mismatch at one end, possibly a read error. The chain joins TRBV7-9 to TRBJ1-3; D may be TRBD1 (5 bases). Germline V gene sequence: CDR1 SEHNR, CDR2 FQNEAQ (reference sequence). CDR3 length equals 15 residues. CDR3 DNA: TGTTCCAGCAGCTTACAACTCAGGGTGGAAAACACCATATATTTT. Translating it yields CSSSLQLRVENTIYF.

The V call is TRBV9, the J call TRBJ1-1; maybe TRBD1 (5 bases). CDR3 length: 13 amino acids. CDR1 and CDR2 from the germline V gene are SGDLS and YYNGEE. Trimming removed 3 bases at V and 7 bases at J, with 13 bases between. This CDR3 reads CASSASLQGEAFF. The CDR3 DNA reads TGTGCCAGCAGCGCGAGTCTCCAGGGTGAAGCTTTCTTT. Variable domain in full (rest from reference TRBV9 and TRBJ1-1): DSGVTQTPKHLITATGQRVTLRCSPRSGDLSVYWYQQSLDQGLQFLIQYYNGEERAKGNILERFSAQQFPDLHSELNLSSLELGDSALYFCASSASLQGEAFFGQGTRLTVV.

The chain is built from TRBV5-1 and TRBJ2-2, with TRBD1 identical over 8 bases. Per germline, CDR1 SGHRS and CDR2 YFSETQ. The V segment lost 0 bases and the J segment 3 bases; nucleotides outside the gene matches: 4. The CDR3 has 16 residues. In DNA, the CDR3 is TGCGCCAGCAGCTTGGGGTCAGGGGGCGACACCGGGGAGCTGTTTTTT. Its protein is CASSLGSGGDTGELFF.

The chain is built from TRBV19 and TRBJ2-3; D is possibly TRBD2 (5 bases). The germline V and J ends were trimmed by 6 bases and 3 bases, with 10 bases remaining between them. This CDR3 spans 13 amino acids. CDR1 and CDR2 from the germline V gene are LNHDA and SQIVND (reference sequence). The CDR3 is CASRRVPTDTQYF. In DNA, the CDR3 is TGTGCCAGTAGGAGGGTCCCAACAGATACGCAGTATTTT. The whole variable domain, remainder taken from reference TRBV19 and TRBJ2-3, is DGGITQSPKYLFRKEGQNVTLSCEQNLNHDAMYWYRQDPGQGLRLIYYSQIVNDFQKGDIAEGYSVSREKKESFPLTVTSAQKNPTAFYLCASRRVPTDTQYFGPGTRLTVL.

The CDR3 spells CASSLSGMGVEQFF. For the CDR3, the DNA is TGTGCCAGCAGCTTATCGGGAATGGGAGTTGAGCAGTTCTTC. The chain recombines TRBV7-9 with TRBJ2-1, with D perhaps TRBD2 (5 bases). This CDR3 contains 14 residues. Trimming removed 2 bases at V and 9 bases at J, with 14 bases between. The germline CDR1 and CDR2 sequences are SEHNR and FQNEAQ (reference sequence).

Here the CDR3 reads CASSSQMEGQGGEKLFF. The CDR3 bases are TGTGCCAGCAGTTCCCAGATGGAAGGACAGGGAGGCGAAAAACTGTTTTTT. This sequence joins TRBV28 and TRBJ1-4; 8 bases align to TRBD1. The J segment lost 8 bases and the V segment lost 4 bases, leaving 15 bases of the junction unmatched. The CDR3 is made up of 17 amino acids. Looked up from germline, CDR1 is MDHEN and CDR2 is SYDVKM.

The chain recombines TRBV5-4 with TRBJ1-1, with TRBD1 matching 9 bases. CDR1 and CDR2 from the germline V gene are SGHNT and YYREEE (reference sequence). This CDR3 has 15 amino acids. Losses at the gene ends were 3 bases for V and 5 bases for J; bases not matched to a gene: 8. The CDR3 region has the DNA TGTGCCAGCAGCTCAGGGACAGGGCCAAAGACTGAAGCTTTCTTT. Amino acid sequence: CASSSGTGPKTEAFF.

The CDR3 region has the DNA TGTGCCGCGGGAGGGGGGCCTACAGATACGCAGTATTTT. Its translation is CAAGGGPTDTQYF. The chain combines TRBV6-6 with TRBJ2-3; 9 bases align to TRBD2. The CDR3 length is 13 residues. Unmatched junction bases numbered 6, after V lost 11 bases and J lost 3 bases. Germline values: CDR1 MNHNY, CDR2 SVGAGI (reference sequence).

This clone was detected only a few times. The chain couples TRBV9 to TRBJ2-7; the match to TRBD2 covers 10 bases. J gave up 5 bases and V 0 bases, and 8 bases lay outside the gene matches. The germline V gene encodes CDR1 SGDLS and CDR2 YYNGEE. CDR3 size: 16 residues. The CDR3 bases are TGTGCCAGCAGCGTAGCAGCGGGAGGGCCAGGCCACGAGCAGTACTTC. It yields the protein CASSVAAGGPGHEQYF.

The V call is TRBV7-3, the J call TRBJ2-1; D perhaps matches TRBD2 (6 bases). The V end lost 4 bases, the J end lost 15 bases, and 16 bases lay between the germline ends. Germline V gives CDR1 SGHTA, CDR2 FQGTGA. The length of the CDR3 is 12 residues. The CDR3 here is CASSSQPGTLFF. The CDR3, as DNA: TGTGCCAGCAGCTCCCAGCCCGGGACTCTGTTCTTC.

In this sample, this clone turned up once. The sample holds other DNA sequences that translate to the same CDR3. This chain links TRBV19 with TRBJ2-5; 8 bases map to TRBD1. There are 13 residues in the CDR3. Germline CDR1 reads LNHDA; CDR2 reads SQIVND (reference sequence). The J segment lost 5 bases and the V segment lost 2 bases, leaving 1 base of the junction unmatched. This chain's CDR3 is CASSIQGAETQYF. CDR3 coding DNA: TGTGCCAGTAGTATACAGGGGGCTGAGACCCAGTACTTC.

This chain links TRBV28 with TRBJ2-7; 7 bases line up with TRBD1. From germline, CDR1 is MDHEN and CDR2 SYDVKM. Trimming took 6 bases from V and 1 from J; bases not matched to a gene: 3. The CDR3 runs to 13 residues. CDR3 in amino acids: CASSRDRSYEQYF. Written as DNA, the CDR3 is TGTGCCAGCAGCCGGGACAGATCCTACGAGCAGTACTTC.

The gene calls are TRBV6-5 and TRBJ1-2; D is unresolved. Trimming stripped 3 bases from V and 4 bases from J, with 9 bases between. The V gene's germline CDR1 is MNHEY and CDR2 SVGAGI. The length of the CDR3 is 13 residues. The CDR3 region has the DNA TGTGCCAGCAGTTATGGCAGCGGCTATGGCTACACCTTC. It specifies CASSYGSGYGYTF.

V and J are TRBV18 and TRBJ2-1, with 8 bases identical to TRBD2. CDR1 and CDR2 from the germline V gene are KGHSH and LQKENI. With 6 bases clipped from V and 8 bases from J, the junction kept 9 bases outside the gene matches. There are 14 residues in the CDR3. CDR3 amino acids: CASSSSGSADEQFF. The DNA of the CDR3 is TGTGCCAGCTCGAGCAGCGGGAGTGCAGATGAGCAGTTCTTC.

J is TRBJ2-7 and V is TRBV4-3, with D tentatively TRBD1 (6 bases). CDR1 is LGHNA, CDR2 YSLEER, per germline. V was cut by 0 bases and J by 1 base, with 10 bases left in between. This CDR3 has 15 amino acids. The CDR3 loop is CASSQDYRGSYEQYF. DNA for the CDR3: TGCGCCAGCAGCCAAGACTATAGGGGGTCCTACGAGCAGTACTTC.

V gene TRBV7-9 combines with J gene TRBJ2-3; no definite D call. The CDR3 length is 15 residues. Trimming removed 4 bases from V and 2 bases from J, with 13 bases in between. Germline CDR1 and CDR2: SEHNR and FQNEAQ (reference sequence). The CDR3 sequence is CASSWAGTLTDTQYF. CDR3 nucleotides: TGTGCCAGCAGCTGGGCAGGTACTCTCACAGATACGCAGTATTTT.

Written as DNA, the CDR3 is TGTGCCAGCAGCCATTTATATCGCCAGGTCAATGGCTACACCTTC. Its protein is CASSHLYRQVNGYTF. The chain couples TRBV7-9 to TRBJ1-2, with unresolved D. The CDR3 consists of 15 residues. Germline V gene lookup returns CDR1 SEHNR and CDR2 FQNEAQ (reference sequence). V was trimmed by 5 bases and J by 6 bases, leaving 19 bases between them.

The table lists this clone with a count of one. The chain joins TRBV28 to TRBJ1-4; 8 nucleotides match TRBD1. The J segment lost 3 bases and the V segment lost 7 bases, leaving 4 bases of the junction unmatched. Germline values: CDR1 MDHEN, CDR2 SYDVKM. The CDR3 is made up of 14 amino acids. CDR3 sequence reads: CASNTRGPNEKLFF. CDR3 nucleotide sequence: TGTGCCAGCAATACCAGGGGGCCTAATGAAAAACTGTTTTTT.

The chain joins TRBV4-1 to TRBJ1-2; D unclear. V was pared by 3 bases and J by 4 bases, with 9 bases between. The germline V gene encodes CDR1 MGHRA and CDR2 YSYEKL. The CDR3 loop spans 13 amino acids. The CDR3 spells CASSQSIGYGYTF. The DNA of the CDR3 is TGCGCCAGCAGCCAGAGCATTGGCTATGGCTACACCTTC.

This rearrangement joins TRBV18 to TRBJ2-3; 11 nucleotides line up with TRBD2. The V segment lost 6 bases and the J segment 2 bases; nucleotides outside the gene matches: 16. The CDR3 extends over 19 amino acids. Per the germline V gene, CDR1 is KGHSH and CDR2 is LQKENI. The CDR3 region has the DNA TGTGCCAGCTCCCGCCCCCGGGAGGGGACTAGCGGATACACAGATACGCAGTATTTT. Translation: CASSRPREGTSGYTDTQYF.

The J gene is TRBJ2-1, the V gene TRBV19; weak D call: TRBD2 (6 bases). CDR1 is LNHDA and CDR2 is SQIVND in the germline V gene (reference sequence). The V end was cut by 0 bases, the J end by 6 bases, with 27 bases between. The CDR3 contains 20 residues. As DNA, the CDR3 is TGTGCCAGTAGTATAGAGTTACCGGGAGTGAGGGTGAAATGGGGCAATGAGCAGTTCTTC. Translated, it gives CASSIELPGVRVKWGNEQFF.

The chain couples TRBV9 to TRBJ2-3; no clear D gene. Germline V CDR1 and CDR2: SGDLS, YYNGEE. This CDR3 has 14 residues. Trimming removed 0 bases at V and 4 bases at J, with 9 bases between. CDR3 DNA sequence: TGTGCCAGCAGCGTAGAAAGCGAAGCAGATACGCAGTATTTT. Its protein is CASSVESEADTQYF.

This clone was observed once. The V gene is TRBV28, the J gene TRBJ1-2; 7 bases line up with TRBD1. The CDR3 has 14 residues. CDR1 MDHEN and CDR2 SYDVKM come from the germline V gene. Trimming at V came to 7 bases and at J to 8 bases, leaving 13 bases not matched to a gene. The CDR3 nucleotides are TGTGCCAGCAAGTTAGGACTAACAGGGGACGGCTACACCTTC. Its protein is CASKLGLTGDGYTF.

The genes are TRBV29-1 and TRBJ2-1; 12 bases align to TRBD2. CDR1 and CDR2 from the germline V gene are SQVTM and ANQGSEA. CDR3 length: 14 residues. The J segment lost 9 bases and the V segment lost 6 bases, leaving 9 bases of the junction unmatched. The CDR3 sequence: CSVDKTSGSLEQFF. CDR3 coding DNA: TGCAGCGTGGATAAGACTAGCGGGAGTCTTGAGCAGTTCTTC.

The genes are TRBV27 and TRBJ1-5; D possibly corresponds to TRBD1 (5 bases). CDR3 size: 16 residues. V lost 7 bases and J 4 bases, leaving 20 bases between the germline ends. CDR1 and CDR2 from the germline V gene are MNHEY and SMNVEV (reference sequence). The CDR3 is CASNRVGQGVNQPQHF. Written as DNA, the CDR3 is TGTGCCAGCAACAGAGTGGGTCAGGGCGTAAATCAGCCCCAGCATTTT.

The J gene is TRBJ1-5, the V gene TRBV19; 9 bases are shared with TRBD1. Germline-derived CDR1 and CDR2 are LNHDA and SQIVND (reference sequence). This CDR3 is 18 amino acids long. V trimming: 7 bases; J trimming: 3 bases; junction bases outside the gene matches: 16. In nucleotides, the CDR3 is TGTGCCAGTAAACAGGGGGCTACTTTCAAGCATACCAATCAGCCCCAGCATTTT. It specifies CASKQGATFKHTNQPQHF.

The chain links TRBV27 to TRBJ1-1; TRBD1 is a possible D gene (5 bases). Trimming cost V 2 bases and J 5 bases, with 9 bases left between them. The CDR3 is 13 amino acids. The germline gives CDR1 MNHEY, CDR2 SMNVEV (reference sequence). The CDR3 loop is CASSLARETEAFF. In DNA, the CDR3 is TGTGCCAGCAGTTTAGCCAGGGAAACTGAAGCTTTCTTT.

The chain employs TRBV9 and TRBJ2-2, with 9 bases aligning to TRBD2. V lost 0 bases, J lost 6 bases, and 9 bases stayed unmatched. Germline lookup yields CDR1 SGDLS and CDR2 YYNGEE. The CDR3 covers 17 residues. CDR3 sequence (DNA): TGTGCCAGCAGCGTAGCAGATAGCGGGAGAGGGGCCGGGGAGCTGTTTTTT. Its protein is CASSVADSGRGAGELFF.

The V gene is TRBV9, the J gene TRBJ1-2; maybe TRBD1 (5 bases). The CDR3 extends over 14 amino acids. V was cut by 2 bases and J by 4 bases, with 12 bases left in between. Germline-derived CDR1 and CDR2 are SGDLS and YYNGEE. In DNA, the CDR3 is TGTGCCAGCAGCGTGATGGGGGGGGGCTATGGCTACACCTTC. This codes for CASSVMGGGYGYTF.

This clone has just a few counts. The chain is built from TRBV10-2 and TRBJ2-5; possible D gene TRBD2, 5 bases. Trimming stripped 9 bases from V and 6 bases from J, with 11 bases between. This CDR3 is 11 amino acids long. Germline V gene sequence: CDR1 WSHSY, CDR2 SAAADI. Here the CDR3 reads CASRTPQTQYF. CDR3 nucleotide sequence: TGCGCCAGTCGGACTCCCCAGACCCAGTACTTC.